Here is one T cell receptor beta chain with its context. This entry comes from a study of blood T cell repertoires in COVID-19. Study as a whole: The United States, Italy and Spain provided the acute and convalescent COVID-19 samples. Sources were T cells, B-cell-depleted T cells, or PBMCs; the material itself was cDNA or gDNA.

In the authors' workflow: The authors estimated nucleated cell counts from reference gene primer amplification. The assay was immunoSEQ multiplex PCR, and TCRdb's table has in-frame clones only and misses some. V and J calls and clone size come straight from that table; D and trimming were deduced from the DNA. This sample yields fewer than 350,000 clones, of which 65% to 90% are seen a single time; around 6.9% belongs to the top ten. This clonotype originated in a human donor in a cohort sampled during active COVID-19. Sequenced: peripheral blood.

CDR3 residues: CASSVRPETQYF. The CDR3, as DNA: TGTGCCAGCAGTGTGAGGCCGGAGACCCAGTACTTC. The chain joins TRBV12-3 or TRBV12-4 to TRBJ2-5; unclear D gene. The CDR3 is 12 residues long. Trimming left V 5 bases short and J 5 bases short, with 9 bases between.